The source of this T cell receptor beta chain is a study of identical twins. V lost 5 bases, J lost 7 bases, and 15 bases lay in between. Germline V CDR1 and CDR2: MDHEN, SYDVKM. The CDR3 is made up of 14 amino acids. All donors were healthy, and all were Caucasian. MiXCR, applied by TCRdb to the 5' RACE reads, yields one record per CDR3 protein. The sample has fewer than 350,000 distinct CDR3 sequences, about 8% seen once; the top ten hold roughly 2%. These data also formed part of another study, on yellow fever vaccine responses in identical twins.

This chain connects TRBV28 to TRBJ2-1, with a tentative D call TRBD2 (5 bases). The TCR was taken from a woman aged 18-29 years in good health. Sample: memory (CD45RO+) T cells sorted from blood. The CDR3 sequence is CASSRLSRGNEQFF. The CDR3, as DNA: TGTGCCAGCAGTCGCCTATCTCGCGGGAATGAGCAGTTCTTC.